The 16 T cell receptor beta chains below were found in one sample sequenced in a study of control samples from healthy donors and cancer patients. The repertoire was sequenced with immunoSEQ multiplex PCR; TCRdb's copy has only in-frame clones and lacks some. The sample lists about 40,000 clones, 80% to 95% occurring once. Specimen: blood. All receptors derive from a woman aged 45-59 years in good health.

The chain links TRBV5-1 to TRBJ1-4; no reliable D call. The CDR3 is made up of 13 amino acids. Trimming cost V 4 bases and J 0 bases, with 4 bases left between them. The V gene's germline CDR1 is SGHRS and CDR2 YFSETQ. CDR3 loop: CASSQATNEKLFF. In nucleotides, the CDR3 is TGCGCCAGCAGCCAGGCAACTAATGAAAAACTGTTTTTT.

The J gene is TRBJ2-2, the V gene TRBV24-1, with 10 nucleotides matching TRBD2. V shed 5 bases, J shed 3 bases, and the junction held 8 bases outside the gene matches. CDR1 is KGHDR and CDR2 is SFDVKD in the germline V gene. The CDR3 has 17 residues. The CDR3 loop is CATSGSSGGADTGELFF. CDR3 bases: TGTGCCACCAGTGGCTCTAGCGGGGGCGCGGACACCGGGGAGCTGTTTTTT.

The J gene is TRBJ1-6, the V gene TRBV5-6, with no clear D. Germline V CDR1 and CDR2: SGHDT, YYEEEE. Trimming took 4 bases from V and 3 from J, leaving 14 bases between them. The CDR3 is 16 residues long. CDR3 bases: TGTGCCAGCAGCCCCGACCTCTCGGGCTATAATTCACCCCTCCACTTT. Its protein is CASSPDLSGYNSPLHF.

V is TRBV7-9 and J is TRBJ2-2, with a tentative D call TRBD1 (5 bases). V dropped 4 bases and J dropped 1 base, with 22 bases sitting between them. This CDR3 spans 19 amino acids. Germline CDR1 is SEHNR and CDR2 is FQNEAQ (reference sequence). CDR3 bases: TGTGCCAGCAGCTCCTTCAGGGCGGCCGTCGATCGGAACACCGGGGAGCTGTTTTTT. Protein: CASSSFRAAVDRNTGELFF.

The rearrangement links TRBV2 to TRBJ1-4; maybe TRBD1 (5 bases). V was shortened by 0 bases and J by 7 bases, with 12 bases between the two germline ends. This CDR3 region has 15 residues. In germline, CDR1 is SNHLY, CDR2 FYNNEI. CDR3 sequence (DNA): TGTGCCAGCAGTGAAGCCGGGGGGGTAACTGAAAAACTGTTTTTT. It yields the protein CASSEAGGVTEKLFF.

CDR3: CASSQDLRAPDTQYF. CDR3 sequence (DNA): TGCGCCAGCAGCCAAGATCTCAGGGCCCCAGATACGCAGTATTTT. This chain joins TRBV4-1 and TRBJ2-3; D is possibly TRBD1 (5 bases). Germline assignment: CDR1 MGHRA and CDR2 YSYEKL. V gave up 0 bases and J gave up 4 bases, with 11 bases separating them. CDR3 length: 15 amino acids.

The V gene is TRBV12-3 or TRBV12-4, the J gene TRBJ2-1; no firm D call. This CDR3 comprises 13 residues. The V gene lost 2 bases and the J gene lost 7 bases, with 9 bases spanning the gap. The CDR3 here is CASSLNRWNEQFF. For the CDR3, the DNA is TGTGCCAGCAGTTTAAATCGGTGGAATGAGCAGTTCTTC.

V is TRBV4-3 and J is TRBJ1-1; no reliable D call. CDR1 and CDR2 from the germline V gene are LGHNA and YSLEER. The ends were cut back, 0 bases at V and 1 base at J, with 6 bases in the middle. The CDR3 runs 14 residues. CDR3 sequence reads: CASSQESPNTEAFF. Here the CDR3 DNA reads TGCGCCAGCAGCCAAGAAAGTCCGAACACTGAAGCTTTCTTT.

This sequence joins TRBV5-4 and TRBJ1-2; 7 nucleotides agree with TRBD1. Germline V gives CDR1 SGHNT, CDR2 YYREEE (reference sequence). Trimming took 4 bases from V and 4 from J; bases not matched to a gene: 7. The CDR3 spans 14 residues. The CDR3 is CASSPQGGAYGYTF. For the CDR3, the DNA is TGTGCCAGCAGCCCTCAGGGGGGTGCCTATGGCTACACCTTC.

The chain is built from TRBV7-9 and TRBJ1-4, with TRBD1 as a possible D gene (6 bases). In germline, CDR1 is SEHNR, CDR2 FQNEAQ (reference sequence). The ends were cut back, 4 bases at V and 8 bases at J, with 20 bases in the middle. CDR3 length equals 16 residues. The CDR3 region has the DNA TGTGCCAGCAGCTCGACAGATACACAGGGTTGGGAAAAACTGTTTTTT. Translated, it gives CASSSTDTQGWEKLFF. Complete variable domain (other parts from reference TRBV7-9 and TRBJ1-4): DTGVSQNPRHKITKRGQNVTFRCDPISEHNRLYWYRQTLGQGPEFLTYFQNEAQLEKSRLLSDRFSAERPKGSFSTLEIQRTEQGDSAMYLCASSSTDTQGWEKLFFGSGTQLSVL.

The chain has TRBV5-1 and TRBJ1-1; D not certain. Per germline, CDR1 SGHRS and CDR2 YFSETQ. This CDR3 is built from 13 residues. V was trimmed by 3 bases and J by 8 bases, leaving 14 bases between them. CDR3 loop: CASSYEPSWEAFF. The CDR3 DNA sequence: TGCGCCAGCAGCTACGAGCCCTCTTGGGAAGCTTTCTTT.

The chain couples TRBV4-3 to TRBJ2-1; possible D gene TRBD1, 6 bases. The germline V gene has CDR1 LGHNA and CDR2 YSLEER. V shed 4 bases and J shed 7 bases, with 14 bases lying between them. The CDR3 length is 14 residues. CDR3 loop: CASSLLQGRNEQFF. The CDR3 DNA sequence: TGCGCCAGCAGCCTTCTACAGGGACGGAATGAGCAGTTCTTC.

The chain uses TRBV28 and TRBJ2-1, with 12 bases matching TRBD2. Germline lookup yields CDR1 MDHEN and CDR2 SYDVKM. This CDR3 spans 15 amino acids. V dropped 6 bases and J dropped 9; count of bases not matched to a gene: 9. The DNA for the CDR3 is TGTGCCAGCAGCCGACCTAGCGGGGGGGCTAGTGAGCAGTTCTTC. Amino acids: CASSRPSGGASEQFF.

The V gene is TRBV6-5, the J gene TRBJ2-3; 8 bases fit TRBD1. The V gene's germline CDR1 is MNHEY and CDR2 SVGAGI. The CDR3 runs 15 residues. V lost 1 base, J lost 1 base, and 1 base stayed unmatched. For the CDR3, the DNA is TGTGCCAGCAGTTACTGGACAGGGCGCACAGATACGCAGTATTTT. Residues: CASSYWTGRTDTQYF.

This clone occurred a few times. In DNA form, the CDR3 reads TGTGCCAGCAGCCAGGAGGTCCCGGGACAGGGTTCTGGGGCCAACGTCCTGACTTTC. This gives the protein CASSQEVPGQGSGANVLTF. This chain links TRBV3-1 (or the pseudogene TRBV3-2) with TRBJ2-6; 9 positions agree with TRBD1. CDR1 and CDR2 (germline): LGHDT, YNNKEL (reference sequence). The CDR3 covers 19 residues. Trimming removed 3 bases from V and 1 base from J; junction bases left unmatched: 10.

This sequence joins TRBV7-9 and TRBJ1-1, with 8 nucleotides matching TRBD1. The CDR3 length is 14 residues. The germline V gene encodes CDR1 SEHNR and CDR2 FQNEAQ (reference sequence). With 1 base clipped from V and 3 bases from J, the junction kept 1 base outside the gene matches. Here the CDR3 reads CASSLGQGHTEAFF. The DNA for the CDR3 is TGTGCCAGCAGCTTAGGACAGGGGCACACTGAAGCTTTCTTT.